This entry features one T cell receptor (beta chain) sequence. This entry is derived from a study of blood T cell repertoires in COVID-19. Study at large: Collection of acute and convalescent COVID-19 samples took place in the United States, Italy and Spain.

Germline V gene data show CDR1 as KGHSH and CDR2 as LQKENI. The CDR3 extends over 14 amino acids. Trimming removed 0 bases from V and 4 bases from J, with 9 bases in between. Only in-frame clones appear in the TCRdb table, and some are missing; sequencing was by immunoSEQ multiplex PCR. The sample lists a few hundred thousand clones; about 86% were seen once. The TCR sequence derives from an elderly man with acute or convalescent COVID-19. J is TRBJ1-2 and V is TRBV18, with D unresolved. The sequenced sample was peripheral blood. The CDR3 sequence: CASSPPERGYGYTF. DNA for the CDR3: TGTGCCAGCTCACCACCGGAGAGAGGCTATGGCTACACCTTC.